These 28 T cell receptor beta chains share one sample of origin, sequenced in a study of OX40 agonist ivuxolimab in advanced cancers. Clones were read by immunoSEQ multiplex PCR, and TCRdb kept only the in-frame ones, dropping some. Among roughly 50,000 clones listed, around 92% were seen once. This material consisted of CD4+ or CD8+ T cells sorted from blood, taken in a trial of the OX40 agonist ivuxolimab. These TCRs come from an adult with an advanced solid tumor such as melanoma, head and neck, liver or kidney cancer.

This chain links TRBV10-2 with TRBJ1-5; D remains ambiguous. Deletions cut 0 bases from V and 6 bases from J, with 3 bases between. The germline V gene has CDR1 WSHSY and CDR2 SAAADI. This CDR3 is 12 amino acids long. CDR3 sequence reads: CASSESGQPQHF. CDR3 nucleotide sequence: TGCGCCAGCAGTGAGTCGGGTCAGCCCCAGCATTTT.

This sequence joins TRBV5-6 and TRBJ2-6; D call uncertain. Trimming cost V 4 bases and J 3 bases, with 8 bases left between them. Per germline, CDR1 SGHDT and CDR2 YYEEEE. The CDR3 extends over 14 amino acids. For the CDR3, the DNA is TGTGCCAGCAGCCCCTCGGGTGGGGCCAACGTCCTGACTTTC. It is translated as CASSPSGGANVLTF.

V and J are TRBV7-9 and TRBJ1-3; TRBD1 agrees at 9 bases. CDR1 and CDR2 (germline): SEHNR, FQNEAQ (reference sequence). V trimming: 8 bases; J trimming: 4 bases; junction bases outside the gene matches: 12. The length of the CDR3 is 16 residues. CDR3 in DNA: TGTGCCAGCGGGACCTACAGGGGGCTTGGGGGAAACACCATATATTTT. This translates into CASGTYRGLGGNTIYF. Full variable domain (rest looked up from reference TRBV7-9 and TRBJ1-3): DTGVSQNPRHKITKRGQNVTFRCDPISEHNRLYWYRQTLGQGPEFLTYFQNEAQLEKSRLLSDRFSAERPKGSFSTLEIQRTEQGDSAMYLCASGTYRGLGGNTIYFGEGSWLTVV.

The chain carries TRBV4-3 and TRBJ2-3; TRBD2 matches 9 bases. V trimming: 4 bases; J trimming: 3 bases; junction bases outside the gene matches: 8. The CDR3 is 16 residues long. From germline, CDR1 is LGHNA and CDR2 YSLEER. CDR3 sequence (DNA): TGCGCCAGCAGCCGGTTAGAAAGCGGGGGGACAGATACGCAGTATTTT. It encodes CASSRLESGGTDTQYF.

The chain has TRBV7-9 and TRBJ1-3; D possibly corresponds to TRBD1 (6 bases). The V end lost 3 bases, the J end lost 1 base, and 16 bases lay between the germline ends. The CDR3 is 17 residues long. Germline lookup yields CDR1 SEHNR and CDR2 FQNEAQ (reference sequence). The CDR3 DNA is TGTGCCAGCAGCTTGGGTCGATCGGGGGCATCTGGAAACACCATATATTTT. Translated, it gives CASSLGRSGASGNTIYF.

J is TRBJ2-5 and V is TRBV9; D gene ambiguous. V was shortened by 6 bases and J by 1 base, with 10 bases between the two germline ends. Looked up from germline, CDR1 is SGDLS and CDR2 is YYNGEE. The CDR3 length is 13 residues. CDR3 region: CASIGICQETQYF. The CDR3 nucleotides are TGTGCCAGCATAGGGATATGCCAAGAGACCCAGTACTTC.

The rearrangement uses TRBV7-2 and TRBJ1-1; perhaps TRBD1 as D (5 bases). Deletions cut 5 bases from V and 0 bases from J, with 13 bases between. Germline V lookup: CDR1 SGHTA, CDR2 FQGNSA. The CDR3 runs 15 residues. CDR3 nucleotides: TGTGCCAGCAGCGGCCCGGACAACTTGAACACTGAAGCTTTCTTT. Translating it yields CASSGPDNLNTEAFF.

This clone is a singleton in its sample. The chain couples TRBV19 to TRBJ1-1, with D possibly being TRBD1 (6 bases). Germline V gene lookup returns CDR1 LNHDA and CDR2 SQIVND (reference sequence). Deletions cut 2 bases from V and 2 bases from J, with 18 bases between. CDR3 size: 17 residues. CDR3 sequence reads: CASSIKVRTAINTEAFF. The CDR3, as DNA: TGTGCCAGTAGTATAAAAGTAAGGACAGCGATAAACACTGAAGCTTTCTTT.

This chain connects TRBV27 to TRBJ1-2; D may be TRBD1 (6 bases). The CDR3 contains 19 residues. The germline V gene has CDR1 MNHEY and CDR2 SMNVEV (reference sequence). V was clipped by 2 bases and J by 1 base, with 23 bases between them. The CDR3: CASSLSIPLRTEINYGYTF. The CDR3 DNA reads TGTGCCAGCAGTTTAAGTATCCCCCTACGGACAGAAATTAACTATGGCTACACCTTC.

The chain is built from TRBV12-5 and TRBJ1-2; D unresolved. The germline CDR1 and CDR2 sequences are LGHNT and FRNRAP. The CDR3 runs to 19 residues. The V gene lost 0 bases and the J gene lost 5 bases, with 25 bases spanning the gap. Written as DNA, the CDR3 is TGTGCTAGTGGTTTGGTACTACGGGGTCTTCCTCACCCCGATTATGGCTACACCTTC. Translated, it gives CASGLVLRGLPHPDYGYTF.

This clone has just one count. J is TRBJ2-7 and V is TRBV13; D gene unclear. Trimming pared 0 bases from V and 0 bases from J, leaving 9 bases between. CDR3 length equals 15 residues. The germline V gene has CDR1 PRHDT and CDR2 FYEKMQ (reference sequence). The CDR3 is CASSLGPASSYEQYF. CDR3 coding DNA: TGTGCCAGCAGCTTAGGTCCCGCTAGCTCCTACGAGCAGTACTTC.

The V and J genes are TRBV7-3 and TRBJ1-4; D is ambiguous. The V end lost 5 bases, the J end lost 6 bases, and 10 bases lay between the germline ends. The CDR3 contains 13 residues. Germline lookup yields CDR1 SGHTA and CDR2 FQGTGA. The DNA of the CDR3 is TGTGCCAGCAGCGAGACCGTGCATGAAAAACTGTTTTTT. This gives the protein CASSETVHEKLFF.

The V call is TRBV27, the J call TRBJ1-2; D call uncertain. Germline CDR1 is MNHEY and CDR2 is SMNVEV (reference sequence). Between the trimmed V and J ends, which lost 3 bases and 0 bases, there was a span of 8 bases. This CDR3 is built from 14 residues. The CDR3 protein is CASSFFGPNYGYTF. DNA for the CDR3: TGTGCCAGCAGTTTTTTCGGCCCTAACTATGGCTACACCTTC.

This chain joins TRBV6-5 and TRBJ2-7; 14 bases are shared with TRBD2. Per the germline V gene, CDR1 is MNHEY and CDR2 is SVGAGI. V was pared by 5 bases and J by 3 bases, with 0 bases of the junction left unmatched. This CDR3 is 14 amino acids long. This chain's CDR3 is CASSGTSGSYEQYF. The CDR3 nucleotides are TGTGCCAGCAGTGGGACTAGCGGGAGCTACGAGCAGTACTTC.

CDR3 amino acids: CAWAYSGNTIYF. The CDR3 DNA reads TGTGCCTGGGCCTACTCTGGAAACACCATATATTTT. V gene TRBV30 combines with J gene TRBJ1-3; D gene unclear. Germline V lookup: CDR1 GTSNPN, CDR2 SVGIG (reference sequence). V shed 5 bases and J shed 0 bases, with 5 bases lying between them. This CDR3 is 12 amino acids long.

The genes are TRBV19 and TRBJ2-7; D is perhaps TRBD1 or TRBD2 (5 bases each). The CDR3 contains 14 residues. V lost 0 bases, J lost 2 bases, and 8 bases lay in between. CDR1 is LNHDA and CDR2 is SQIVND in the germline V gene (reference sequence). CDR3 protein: CASSIEGTAYEQYF. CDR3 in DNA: TGTGCCAGTAGTATAGAGGGGACCGCCTACGAGCAGTACTTC.

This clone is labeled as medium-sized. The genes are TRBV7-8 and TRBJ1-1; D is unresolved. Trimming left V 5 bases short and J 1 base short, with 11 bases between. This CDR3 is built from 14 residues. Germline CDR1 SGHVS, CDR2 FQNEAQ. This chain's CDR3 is CASSHEGQNTEAFF. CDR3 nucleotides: TGTGCCAGCAGCCATGAGGGCCAGAACACTGAAGCTTTCTTT.

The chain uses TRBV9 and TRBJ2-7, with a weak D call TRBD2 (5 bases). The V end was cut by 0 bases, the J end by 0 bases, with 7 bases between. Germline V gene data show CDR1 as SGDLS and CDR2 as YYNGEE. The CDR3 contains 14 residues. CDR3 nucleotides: TGTGCCAGCAGCGTAGCGGGATTCTCCTACGAGCAGTACTTC. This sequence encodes CASSVAGFSYEQYF. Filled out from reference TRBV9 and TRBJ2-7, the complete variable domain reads DSGVTQTPKHLITATGQRVTLRCSPRSGDLSVYWYQQSLDQGLQFLIQYYNGEERAKGNILERFSAQQFPDLHSELNLSSLELGDSALYFCASSVAGFSYEQYFGPGTRLTVT.

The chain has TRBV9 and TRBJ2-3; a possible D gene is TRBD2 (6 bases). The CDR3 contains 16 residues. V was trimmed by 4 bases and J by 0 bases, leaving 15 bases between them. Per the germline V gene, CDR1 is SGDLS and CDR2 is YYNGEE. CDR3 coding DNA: TGTGCCAGCAGCATCGGGCGGGGACTTAGCACAGATACGCAGTATTTT. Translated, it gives CASSIGRGLSTDTQYF.

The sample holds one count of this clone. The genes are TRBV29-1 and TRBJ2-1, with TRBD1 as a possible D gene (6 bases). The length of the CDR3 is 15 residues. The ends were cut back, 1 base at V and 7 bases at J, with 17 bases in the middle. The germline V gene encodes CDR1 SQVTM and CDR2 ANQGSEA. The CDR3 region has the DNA TGCAGCGTTGAAGGCGGATGGGGGCAAGAGAATGAGCAGTTCTTC. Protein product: CSVEGGWGQENEQFF.

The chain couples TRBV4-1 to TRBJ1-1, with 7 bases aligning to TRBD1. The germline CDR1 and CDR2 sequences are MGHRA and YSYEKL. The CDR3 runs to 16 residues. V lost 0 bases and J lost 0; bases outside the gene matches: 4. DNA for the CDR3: TGCGCCAGCAGCCAAGAACAGGGGAGGGTGAACACTGAAGCTTTCTTT. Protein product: CASSQEQGRVNTEAFF.

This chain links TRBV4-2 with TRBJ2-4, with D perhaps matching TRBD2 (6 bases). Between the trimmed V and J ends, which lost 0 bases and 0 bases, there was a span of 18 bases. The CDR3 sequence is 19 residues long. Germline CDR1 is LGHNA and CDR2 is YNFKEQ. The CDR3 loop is CASSQEGLAEWGAKNIQYF. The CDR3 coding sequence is TGTGCCAGCAGCCAAGAAGGATTAGCGGAGTGGGGAGCCAAAAACATTCAGTACTTC.

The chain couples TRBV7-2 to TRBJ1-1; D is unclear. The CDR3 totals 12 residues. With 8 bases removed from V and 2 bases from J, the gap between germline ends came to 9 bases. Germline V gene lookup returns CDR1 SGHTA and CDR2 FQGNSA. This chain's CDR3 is CASLPGNTEAFF. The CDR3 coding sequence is TGTGCCAGCTTACCCGGAAACACTGAAGCTTTCTTT.

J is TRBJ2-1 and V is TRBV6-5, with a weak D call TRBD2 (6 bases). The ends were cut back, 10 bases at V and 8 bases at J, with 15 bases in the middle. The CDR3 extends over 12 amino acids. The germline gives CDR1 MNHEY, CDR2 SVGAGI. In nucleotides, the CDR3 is TGTGCCACCAAGATAGCGGTGCATGAGCAGTTCTTC. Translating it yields CATKIAVHEQFF.

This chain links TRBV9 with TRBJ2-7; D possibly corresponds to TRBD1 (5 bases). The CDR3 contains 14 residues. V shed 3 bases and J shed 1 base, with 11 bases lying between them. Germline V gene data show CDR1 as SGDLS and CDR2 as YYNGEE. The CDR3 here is CASSEGYRSYEQYF. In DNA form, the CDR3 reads TGTGCCAGCAGCGAGGGGTACAGGTCCTACGAGCAGTACTTC.

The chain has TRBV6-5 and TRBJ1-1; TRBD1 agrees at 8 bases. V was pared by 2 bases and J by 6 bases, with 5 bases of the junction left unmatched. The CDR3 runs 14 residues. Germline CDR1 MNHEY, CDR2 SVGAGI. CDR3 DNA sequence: TGTGCCAGCAGTTACGGACAGGGTCTGGCTGAAGCTTTCTTT. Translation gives CASSYGQGLAEAFF.

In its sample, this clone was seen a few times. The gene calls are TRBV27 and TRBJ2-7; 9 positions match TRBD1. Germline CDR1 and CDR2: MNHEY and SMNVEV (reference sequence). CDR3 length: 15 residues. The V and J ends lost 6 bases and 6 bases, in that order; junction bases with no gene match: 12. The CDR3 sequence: CASSPFTGGASEQYF. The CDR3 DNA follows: TGTGCCAGCAGCCCCTTCACAGGGGGCGCGAGCGAGCAGTACTTC.

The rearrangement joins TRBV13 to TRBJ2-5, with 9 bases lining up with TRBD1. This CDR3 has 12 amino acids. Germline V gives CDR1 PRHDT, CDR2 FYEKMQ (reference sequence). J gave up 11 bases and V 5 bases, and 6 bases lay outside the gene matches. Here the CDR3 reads CASSIGQGMQYF. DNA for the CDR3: TGTGCCAGCAGCATCGGACAGGGGATGCAGTACTTC. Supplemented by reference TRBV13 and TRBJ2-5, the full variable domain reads AAGVIQSPRHLIKEKRETATLKCYPIPRHDTVYWYQQGPGQDPQFLISFYEKMQSDKGSIPDRFSAQQFSDYHSELNMSSLELGDSALYFCASSIGQGMQYFGPGTRLLVL.